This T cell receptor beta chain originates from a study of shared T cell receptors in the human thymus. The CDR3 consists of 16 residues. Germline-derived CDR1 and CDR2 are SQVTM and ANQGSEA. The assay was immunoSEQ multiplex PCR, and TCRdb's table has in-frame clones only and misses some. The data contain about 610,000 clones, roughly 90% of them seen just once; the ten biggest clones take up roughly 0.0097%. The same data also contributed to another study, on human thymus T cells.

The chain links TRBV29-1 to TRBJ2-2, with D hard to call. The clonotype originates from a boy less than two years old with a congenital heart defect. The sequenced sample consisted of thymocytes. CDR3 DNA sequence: TGCACCCCCTTTAGCCTCGGAGCGAAGAACACCGGGGAGCTGTTTTTT. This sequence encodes CTPFSLGAKNTGELFF.